This TCR beta chain was recovered during a study of CD8 T cells in ankylosing spondylitis. Study conclusions and caveats: A TCR beta motif of roughly 8 highly homologous variants appeared characteristic of ankylosing spondylitis blood. As reported, disease-linked clones showed significant enrichment in matched ankylosing spondylitis synovial fluid. Previous work reported some of these motif variants in the synovial fluid and blood of reactive arthritis.

Quantitative 5'-RACE with molecular barcodes produced the TCR beta libraries. TCRdb independently ran MiXCR on the 5' RACE reads; one entry per CDR3 protein. The table has 200,000 to 250,000 distinct CDR3 sequences, roughly 24% seen once. Germline CDR1 and CDR2: DFQATT and SNEGSKA (reference sequence). The CDR3 extends over 15 amino acids. V lost 4 bases, J lost 4 bases, and 16 bases lay in between. The sample holds a few counts of this clonotype. The antigen is unknown. Sequenced input: blood, either unsorted or a sorted T cell fraction (not recorded which). The TCR sequence derives from a male donor with ankylosing spondylitis or in good health (not recorded which). V usage is TRBV20-1 and J usage is TRBJ2-2, with a weak D call TRBD2 (6 bases). DNA of the CDR3: TGCAGTGCTACCCAACCCGAGCGGGTCACCGGGGAGCTGTTTTTT. Protein sequence: CSATQPERVTGELFF.